This TCR beta chain originates from a study of blood T cell repertoires in COVID-19. Across the study: The United States, Italy and Spain supplied acute and convalescent COVID-19 samples.

Original methodology: Nucleated cell number was recorded as an estimate derived from reference gene primer amplification. The data were produced by immunoSEQ multiplex PCR, yet TCRdb's version contains in-frame clones alone and is incomplete. Clone size and V and J calls were adopted from that table, with D and trimming inferred from the DNA. The sample contains about 98,000 clones, 82% of which appear only once. The V and J ends lost 1 base and 2 bases respectively, with 11 bases between them. From germline, CDR1 is GTSNPN and CDR2 SVGIG (reference sequence). The CDR3 consists of 14 residues. V usage is TRBV30 and J usage is TRBJ1-1, with D maybe TRBD1 (5 bases). This TCR came from a man aged 70 or older with active or convalescent COVID-19. Sequencing was done on a sample of peripheral blood. CDR3 nucleotide sequence: TGTGCCTGGAGTGCGGGGGGGTCTAACACTGAAGCTTTCTTT. Encoded protein: CAWSAGGSNTEAFF.